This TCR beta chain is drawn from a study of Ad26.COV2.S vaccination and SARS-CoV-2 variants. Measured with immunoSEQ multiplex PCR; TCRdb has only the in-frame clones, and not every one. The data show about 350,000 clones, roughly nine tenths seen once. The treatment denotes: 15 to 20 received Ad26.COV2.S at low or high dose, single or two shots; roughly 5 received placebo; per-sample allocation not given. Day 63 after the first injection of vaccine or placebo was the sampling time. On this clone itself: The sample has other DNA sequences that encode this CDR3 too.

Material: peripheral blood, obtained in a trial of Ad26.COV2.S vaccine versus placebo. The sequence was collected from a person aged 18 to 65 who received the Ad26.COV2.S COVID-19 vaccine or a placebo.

CDR3 residues: CASSLDSSNQPQHF. CDR3 DNA sequence: TGTGCCAGCAGCTTAGACAGTTCCAATCAGCCCCAGCATTTT. J is TRBJ1-5 and V is TRBV7-2; D is ambiguous. The CDR3 is made up of 14 amino acids. Trimming shortened V by 1 base and J by 3 bases, and 7 bases separated the two germline ends. CDR1 is SGHTA and CDR2 is FQGNSA in the germline V gene.